The 31 T cell receptor beta chains given below trace back to one sample, sequenced in a study of T cell responses to AZD1222 COVID-19 vaccine. The protocol was immunoSEQ multiplex PCR, while the TCRdb copy is restricted to in-frame clones and leaves out a portion. The sample includes approximately 140,000 clones, about 92% of them seen just once. This specimen was peripheral blood, taken on day 0 of AZD1222 vaccination. The receptors here all came from an adult in good health.

V is TRBV12-3 or TRBV12-4 and J is TRBJ1-5; 7 bases agree with TRBD1. Trimming at V came to 5 bases and at J to 6 bases, leaving 1 base not matched to a gene. The CDR3 consists of 12 residues. CDR3 coding DNA: TGTGCCAGCAGTAGACAGGGTCAGCCCCAGCATTTT. Translated: CASSRQGQPQHF.

The chain carries TRBV6-1 and TRBJ2-5; D gene uncertain. Germline lookup yields CDR1 MNHNS and CDR2 SASEGT. There are 13 residues in the CDR3. V lost 3 bases to trimming and J lost 3 bases, with 8 bases between them. As DNA, the CDR3 is TGTGCCAGCAGTGATCGGCAGAAAGAGACCCAGTACTTC. Translated, it gives CASSDRQKETQYF.

In DNA, the CDR3 is TGTGCCAGCAGTGAGCAGCAGCTCAATCAGCCCCAGCATTTT. Translation: CASSEQQLNQPQHF. The chain is built from TRBV2 and TRBJ1-5; D is uncertain. CDR1 is SNHLY, CDR2 FYNNEI, per germline. Between the trimmed V and J ends, which lost 3 bases and 3 bases, there was a span of 9 bases. The CDR3 runs to 14 residues. Drawing the rest from reference TRBV2 and TRBJ1-5, the complete variable domain is EPEVTQTPSHQVTQMGQEVILRCVPISNHLYFYWYRQILGQKVEFLVSFYNNEISEKSEIFDDQFSVERPDGSNFTLKIRSTKLEDSAMYFCASSEQQLNQPQHFGDGTRLSIL.

The chain is built from TRBV19 and TRBJ2-3; no firm D call. The V gene's germline CDR1 is LNHDA and CDR2 SQIVND (reference sequence). The CDR3 extends over 14 amino acids. Trimming took 3 bases from V and 2 from J, leaving 9 bases between them. The CDR3 DNA is TGTGCCAGTAGTATGAACGGCGACACAGATACGCAGTATTTT. Translating gives CASSMNGDTDTQYF.

Comments on this clone: The sample has other DNA sequences that encode this CDR3 too. The chain has TRBV7-6 and TRBJ2-3, with TRBD2 identical over 8 bases. Germline assignment: CDR1 SGHVS and CDR2 FNYEAQ. With 2 bases clipped from V and 0 bases from J, the junction kept 7 bases outside the gene matches. The CDR3 has 17 residues. CDR3 sequence reads: CASSLLAGGTSTDTQYF. The CDR3 DNA is TGTGCCAGCAGCTTACTCGCGGGAGGAACTAGCACAGATACGCAGTATTTT. Combining the CDR3 with reference TRBV7-6 and TRBJ2-3 gives the whole variable domain GAGVSQSPRYKVTKRGQDVALRCDPISGHVSLYWYRQALGQGPEFLTYFNYEAQQDKSGLPNDRFSAERPEGSISTLTIQRTEQRDSAMYRCASSLLAGGTSTDTQYFGPGTRLTVL.

The chain couples TRBV11-2 to TRBJ1-1; D might be TRBD1 (5 bases). CDR3 length: 16 residues. The ends were cut back, 5 bases at V and 2 bases at J, with 18 bases in the middle. CDR1 SGHAT and CDR2 FQNNGV come from the germline V gene. CDR3 protein: CASSPIGGGYNTEAFF. CDR3 bases: TGTGCCAGCAGCCCAATTGGCGGGGGTTATAACACTGAAGCTTTCTTT.

V usage is TRBV11-1 and J usage is TRBJ1-1; no definite D call. This CDR3 has 14 residues. CDR1 SGHAT and CDR2 FQDESV come from the germline V gene (reference sequence). The V gene lost 4 bases and the J gene lost 0 bases, with 9 bases spanning the gap. This CDR3 is CASSSSPVNTEAFF. The CDR3 nucleotides read TGTGCCAGCAGCTCCTCCCCAGTGAACACTGAAGCTTTCTTT.

The chain combines TRBV2 with TRBJ1-2; D not certain. CDR3 length equals 13 residues. Germline CDR1 SNHLY, CDR2 FYNNEI. V lost 5 bases to trimming and J lost 4 bases, with 11 bases between them. Here the CDR3 DNA reads TGTGCCAGCAGTCCGACGGAGCCCTATGGCTACACCTTC. This sequence encodes CASSPTEPYGYTF.

This sequence joins TRBV4-1 and TRBJ2-5; 9 bases match TRBD1. The CDR3 has 17 residues. V lost 1 base to trimming and J lost 4 bases; unmatched junction nucleotides: 10. The germline gives CDR1 MGHRA, CDR2 YSYEKL. The CDR3, as DNA: TGCGCCAGCAGCCAAGCCAGGCGGACAGGGGAGGGAGAGACCCAGTACTTC. Translated, it gives CASSQARRTGEGETQYF.

This chain joins TRBV9 and TRBJ1-4; D is possibly TRBD1 (5 bases). CDR1 SGDLS and CDR2 YYNGEE come from the germline V gene. Trimming cost V 4 bases and J 4 bases, with 14 bases left between them. There are 15 residues in the CDR3. CDR3 in DNA: TGTGCCAGCAGCCCCGGGGGTAGGGTTAATGAAAAACTGTTTTTT. Translated, it gives CASSPGGRVNEKLFF.

This chain connects TRBV10-1 to TRBJ1-1; D is undetermined. There are 14 residues in the CDR3. Germline CDR1 and CDR2: WNHNN and SYGVQD (reference sequence). Deletions cut 10 bases from V and 4 bases from J, with 19 bases between. Here the CDR3 reads CATHKGRETTEAFF. The CDR3 DNA follows: TGCGCCACTCACAAAGGGAGGGAGACCACTGAAGCTTTCTTT.

The chain recombines TRBV7-6 with TRBJ2-5; 8 bases match TRBD1. CDR1 and CDR2 (germline): SGHVS, FNYEAQ. V shed 1 base, J shed 5 bases, and the junction held 6 bases outside the gene matches. The CDR3 length is 15 residues. CDR3 sequence (DNA): TGTGCCAGCAGCTTAGGGACAGGGTTTTGGGAGACCCAGTACTTC. Protein sequence: CASSLGTGFWETQYF.

The V and J genes are TRBV7-2 and TRBJ1-6; D not certain. V lost 4 bases and J 9 bases, leaving 10 bases between the germline ends. There are 13 residues in the CDR3. Germline V gene data show CDR1 as SGHTA and CDR2 as FQGNSA. CDR3 nucleotide sequence: TGTGCCAGCAGCTCGCAGTTAACTTCACCCCTCCACTTT. Its translation: CASSSQLTSPLHF.

The chain uses TRBV24-1 and TRBJ2-5; D tentatively reads TRBD1 or TRBD2 (5 bases each). This CDR3 is 15 amino acids long. The V and J ends lost 5 bases and 5 bases respectively, with 17 bases between them. Germline V gene lookup returns CDR1 KGHDR and CDR2 SFDVKD. The CDR3 sequence: CATSAGLGPGETQYF. CDR3 in DNA: TGTGCCACCAGTGCCGGGCTGGGACCTGGGGAGACCCAGTACTTC.

The chain couples TRBV7-9 to TRBJ2-1; 9 bases match TRBD2. CDR3 length: 17 amino acids. Germline V lookup: CDR1 SEHNR, CDR2 FQNEAQ (reference sequence). V gave up 5 bases and J gave up 4 bases; unmatched junction bases: 12. The CDR3 DNA reads as TGTGCCAGCAGCCCCTCAGATCTAGCGGGACATTACAATGAGCAGTTCTTC. This encodes CASSPSDLAGHYNEQFF. Full variable domain (missing parts from reference TRBV7-9 and TRBJ2-1): DTGVSQNPRHKITKRGQNVTFRCDPISEHNRLYWYRQTLGQGPEFLTYFQNEAQLEKSRLLSDRFSAERPKGSFSTLEIQRTEQGDSAMYLCASSPSDLAGHYNEQFFGPGTRLTVL.

The CDR3 spells CASSLRASGANVLTF. The CDR3 DNA follows: TGTGCCAGCAGCTTACGCGCCTCTGGGGCCAACGTCCTGACTTTC. This chain links TRBV7-2 with TRBJ2-6; D gene unclear. This CDR3 is built from 15 residues. The ends were cut back, 2 bases at V and 0 bases at J, with 5 bases in the middle. Looked up from germline, CDR1 is SGHTA and CDR2 is FQGNSA. The full variable domain, completed using reference TRBV7-2 and TRBJ2-6, is GAGVSQSPSNKVTEKGKDVELRCDPISGHTALYWYRQSLGQGLEFLIYFQGNSAPDKSGLPSDRFSAERTGGSVSTLTIQRTQQEDSAVYLCASSLRASGANVLTFGAGSRLTVL.

The chain is built from TRBV19 and TRBJ2-7, with TRBD1 matching 9 bases. Germline assignment: CDR1 LNHDA and CDR2 SQIVND (reference sequence). The CDR3 has 14 residues. V dropped 4 bases and J dropped 2; count of bases not matched to a gene: 3. The CDR3 DNA is TGTGCCAGTAGTAGGGGGACAGGGCCCTACGAGCAGTACTTC. This codes for CASSRGTGPYEQYF.

V usage is TRBV15 and J usage is TRBJ1-5, with no clear D. Between the trimmed V and J ends, which lost 0 bases and 0 bases, there was a span of 9 bases. The CDR3 is 16 amino acids. Germline V CDR1 and CDR2: LNHNV, YYDKDF (reference sequence). CDR3 DNA: TGTGCCACCAGCAGAGACTCACCCTATAGCAATCAGCCCCAGCATTTT. Its protein product is CATSRDSPYSNQPQHF. Supplemented by reference TRBV15 and TRBJ1-5, the full variable domain reads DAMVIQNPRYQVTQFGKPVTLSCSQTLNHNVMYWYQQKSSQAPKLLFHYYDKDFNNEADTPDNFQSRRPNTSFCFLDIRSPGLGDTAMYLCATSRDSPYSNQPQHFGDGTRLSIL.

CDR3 in amino acids: CASSYSQGAGNTEAFF. The CDR3 DNA follows: TGTGCCAGCAGCTACAGCCAGGGGGCGGGGAACACTGAAGCTTTCTTT. This sequence joins TRBV13 and TRBJ1-1; 8 bases fit TRBD1. V shed 4 bases, J shed 1 base, and the junction held 8 bases outside the gene matches. The V gene's germline CDR1 is PRHDT and CDR2 FYEKMQ (reference sequence). This CDR3 contains 16 residues.

V gene TRBV7-9 combines with J gene TRBJ1-2; TRBD1 might be the D (5 bases). V lost 6 bases, J lost 4 bases, and 15 bases lay in between. Germline V lookup: CDR1 SEHNR, CDR2 FQNEAQ (reference sequence). This CDR3 is built from 14 residues. The CDR3 spells CASSSAGFGYGYTF. In DNA, the CDR3 is TGTGCCAGCAGTTCCGCAGGGTTTGGCTATGGCTACACCTTC.

The rearrangement links TRBV10-1 to TRBJ1-2; TRBD1 is a possible D gene (6 bases). The CDR3 sequence is 15 residues long. From germline, CDR1 is WNHNN and CDR2 SYGVQD (reference sequence). Trimming pared 4 bases from V and 4 bases from J, leaving 16 bases between. The CDR3 spells CASSAEGEPIYGYTF. The CDR3, as DNA: TGCGCCAGCAGTGCGGAGGGGGAACCTATCTATGGCTACACCTTC.

The J gene is TRBJ2-2, the V gene TRBV9; 9 bases are a match to TRBD2. V shed 4 bases, J shed 11 bases, and the junction held 12 bases outside the gene matches. This CDR3 is 15 amino acids long. Germline V gene lookup returns CDR1 SGDLS and CDR2 YYNGEE. In DNA, the CDR3 is TGTGCCAGCAGCATTAGCGGGGGTCCGTCCCCTGAGCTGTTTTTT. Protein sequence: CASSISGGPSPELFF.

In its sample, this clone was seen once. The V and J genes are TRBV11-2 and TRBJ1-1; weak D call: TRBD1 (5 bases). The CDR3 has 17 residues. The ends were cut back, 4 bases at V and 0 bases at J, with 18 bases in the middle. Germline V gene sequence: CDR1 SGHAT, CDR2 FQNNGV. Here the CDR3 reads CASSSPTDGAMNTEAFF. CDR3 DNA: TGTGCCAGCAGCTCCCCGACAGACGGGGCAATGAACACTGAAGCTTTCTTT.

The chain has TRBV7-8 and TRBJ1-2, with a weak D call TRBD1 (6 bases). The V end lost 1 base, the J end lost 2 bases, and 11 bases lay between the germline ends. The CDR3 runs to 15 residues. CDR1 is SGHVS and CDR2 is FQNEAQ in the germline V gene. CDR3 DNA: TGTGCCAGCAGCTTAGGGGGGGCAGCGAACTATGGCTACACCTTC. The encoded protein is CASSLGGAANYGYTF.

V and J are TRBV9 and TRBJ1-3, with no clear D. Germline CDR1 is SGDLS and CDR2 is YYNGEE. CDR3 length: 12 residues. V lost 0 bases and J lost 5, with 3 bases in between. This CDR3 is CASSVARNTIYF. The DNA of the CDR3 is TGTGCCAGCAGCGTAGCAAGAAACACCATATATTTT.

This chain links TRBV5-1 with TRBJ1-1, with no clear D. The V gene's germline CDR1 is SGHRS and CDR2 YFSETQ. The ends were cut back, 5 bases at V and 7 bases at J, with 12 bases in the middle. CDR3 length equals 12 residues. The CDR3 loop is CASSLTSGEAFF. The CDR3 nucleotides read TGCGCCAGCAGTCTTACCTCAGGTGAAGCTTTCTTT.

CDR3 nucleotide sequence: TGTGCCAGCAACGAGGACAGGGGCTACACCTTC. This sequence encodes CASNEDRGYTF. The J gene is TRBJ1-2, the V gene TRBV6-5; 7 positions match TRBD1. With V trimmed by 7 bases and J by 8 bases, 4 bases remained unmatched. Germline CDR1 reads MNHEY; CDR2 reads SVGAGI. This CDR3 contains 11 residues.

This clone was found a few times. The J gene is TRBJ1-1, the V gene TRBV6-5; D possibly corresponds to TRBD1 (5 bases). The CDR3 is 14 amino acids. With 6 bases removed from V and 1 base from J, the gap between germline ends came to 12 bases. Germline CDR1 MNHEY, CDR2 SVGAGI. The CDR3 nucleotides read TGTGCCAGCAGACGAATGGGGGGGAACACTGAAGCTTTCTTT. It translates to CASRRMGGNTEAFF.

This chain links TRBV7-6 with TRBJ2-2; D uncertain. The CDR3 sequence is 16 residues long. Germline CDR1 SGHVS, CDR2 FNYEAQ. V lost 1 base, J lost 3 bases, and 12 bases lay in between. Written as DNA, the CDR3 is TGTGCCAGCAGCTTAGTCTGGGCTCCTGACACCGGGGAGCTGTTTTTT. It specifies CASSLVWAPDTGELFF.

V and J are TRBV29-1 and TRBJ1-2; D is undetermined. Germline V gene data show CDR1 as SQVTM and CDR2 as ANQGSEA. The CDR3 spans 12 residues. With 2 bases removed from V and 2 bases from J, the gap between germline ends came to 6 bases. CDR3 bases: TGCAGCGTTGAATCCGTAAACTATGGCTACACCTTC. It codes for CSVESVNYGYTF.

The V call is TRBV12-3 or TRBV12-4, the J call TRBJ2-7, with 8 bases fitting TRBD2. With V trimmed by 6 bases and J by 5 bases, 3 bases remained unmatched. There are 12 residues in the CDR3. The chain's CDR3 is CASSPGGDEQYF. CDR3 bases: TGTGCCAGCAGCCCGGGGGGGGACGAGCAGTACTTC.